These T cell receptor beta chains were read from a single sample in a study of blood T cell repertoires in COVID-19. TCRdb's table, derived via immunoSEQ multiplex PCR, lists solely in-frame clones and lacks some. The sample lists about 180,000 clones, 88% occurring once. Sequencing was performed on peripheral blood. The receptors come from a woman between 25 and 40 years old with acute or convalescent COVID-19. Each CDR3 is given with its conserved first and last residue. A row's size may be missing; if present it is once, few, many or a size class.

abundance,v_gene,j_gene,CDR3aa
once,TRBV6-5,TRBJ2-7,CASVGEGYEQYF
-,TRBV4-2,TRBJ2-1,CASSQGDRGQFF
-,TRBV7-7,TRBJ2-2,CASSPLMAGGELFF
-,TRBV6-2/TRBV6-3,TRBJ1-4,CASSPADEKLFF
-,TRBV28,TRBJ1-6,CASRQGGMVPLHF
-,TRBV6-5,TRBJ1-2,CASGGQNSLYGYTF
-,TRBV2,TRBJ1-6,CASVQAHNSPLHF
few,TRBV7-6,TRBJ2-3,CASSSTGILITDTQYF
-,TRBV9,TRBJ2-7,CASSQTSGSYEQYF
-,TRBV5-4,TRBJ2-3,CASSADSTDTQYF
-,TRBV11-2,TRBJ2-2,CASSLGRVGRELFF
-,TRBV2,TRBJ2-1,CASRGPLPSSYNEQFF
-,TRBV4-1,TRBJ1-2,CASSQDHWQTGEGYTF
-,TRBV2,TRBJ2-6,CASSPAGVGGANVLTF
-,TRBV5-1,TRBJ2-2,CASRRTGTGTGELFF
-,TRBV12-3/TRBV12-4,TRBJ1-1,CASSWRQNTEAFF
-,TRBV2,TRBJ2-2,CASSASLSGTGELFF
-,TRBV30,TRBJ2-7,CAWSTKLAGGTYEQYF
-,TRBV25-1,TRBJ2-1,CASSDAIAGVHQFF
-,TRBV19,TRBJ2-7,CASSIFPRTSGRYEQYF
-,TRBV4-1,TRBJ2-3,CASSQLQGARKDTQYF
-,TRBV30,TRBJ2-2,CAWSGLAGEVGELFF
once,TRBV29-1,TRBJ2-7,CSVETPGGTAPYF
-,TRBV9,TRBJ2-1,CASSVASTGGREQFF
-,TRBV24-1,TRBJ2-5,CATSEPLRSETQYF
once,TRBV11-2,TRBJ2-2,CASSGLGPGELFF
few,TRBV5-1,TRBJ2-2,CASSSGQVTGELFF
-,TRBV18,TRBJ2-7,CAISARLDRGSEQYF
-,TRBV28,TRBJ2-1,CASSLLEGTDSWSYNEQFF
once,TRBV24-1,TRBJ2-1,CATSDLMRYEQFF
-,TRBV2,TRBJ2-2,CASSEAGAGANTGELFF
-,TRBV5-6,TRBJ2-1,CASSFISGSSYNEQFF
-,TRBV28,TRBJ1-2,CASSFFRGLGYTF
-,TRBV2,TRBJ2-3,CASGPETDTQYF
-,TRBV29-1,TRBJ2-1,CSVGSISSYNEQFF
-,TRBV5-1,TRBJ1-4,CASSLRGPALYEKLFF
-,TRBV28,TRBJ2-7,CASSPVGTGLNEQYF
-,TRBV2,TRBJ1-1,CASRQLNTEAFF
-,TRBV10-3,TRBJ2-1,CAINGGGDLNEQFF
-,TRBV6-1,TRBJ1-6,CAGAQGVGNSPLHF
-,TRBV28,TRBJ1-4,CASSLGGAINEKLFF
-,TRBV6-5,TRBJ2-2,CASTSGRYTGELFF
-,TRBV10-3,TRBJ2-1,CASSGTSGSREQFF
-,TRBV11-2,TRBJ2-1,CASSSNRIYNEQFF
-,TRBV27,TRBJ2-5,CASSSAERRETQYF
-,TRBV7-2,TRBJ2-2,CASSYRVGELFF
few,TRBV11-3,TRBJ2-7,CASSQSGLSYEQYF
-,TRBV12-5,TRBJ1-1,CASGLVPGTGNTEAFF
-,TRBV5-1,TRBJ2-6,CASSSRIFTGLGANVLTF
-,TRBV5-1,TRBJ2-7,CASSLDQGLGYEQYF
-,TRBV7-9,TRBJ1-3,CASSPDRGHPSGNTIYF
many,TRBV30,TRBJ1-5,CAWSLRISSPQHF
-,TRBV27,TRBJ1-1,CASSLRIQGEAFF
-,TRBV18,TRBJ1-1,CASADGEAFF
-,TRBV28,TRBJ1-3,CASTSVPGGNTIYF
-,TRBV30,TRBJ2-7,CARIAGGEQYF
-,TRBV6-5,TRBJ2-2,CASRRGRNTGELFF